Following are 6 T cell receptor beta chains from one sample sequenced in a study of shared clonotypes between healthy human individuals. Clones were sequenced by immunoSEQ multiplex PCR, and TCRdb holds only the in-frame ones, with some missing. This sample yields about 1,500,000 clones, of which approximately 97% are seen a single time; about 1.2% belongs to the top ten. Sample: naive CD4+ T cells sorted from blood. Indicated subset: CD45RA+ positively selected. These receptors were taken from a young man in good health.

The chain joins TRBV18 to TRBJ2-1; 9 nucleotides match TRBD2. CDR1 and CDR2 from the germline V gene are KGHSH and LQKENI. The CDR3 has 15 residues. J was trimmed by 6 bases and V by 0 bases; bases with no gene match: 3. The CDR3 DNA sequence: TGTGCCAGCTCACCACCATCTAGCGGGACCAATGAGCAGTTCTTC. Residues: CASSPPSSGTNEQFF.

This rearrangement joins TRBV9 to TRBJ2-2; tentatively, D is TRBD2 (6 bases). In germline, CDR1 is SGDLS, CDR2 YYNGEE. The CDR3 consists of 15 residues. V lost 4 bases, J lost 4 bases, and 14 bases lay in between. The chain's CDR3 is CASSLGLPSTGELFF. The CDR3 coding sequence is TGTGCCAGCAGCCTGGGACTCCCGAGCACCGGGGAGCTGTTTTTT.

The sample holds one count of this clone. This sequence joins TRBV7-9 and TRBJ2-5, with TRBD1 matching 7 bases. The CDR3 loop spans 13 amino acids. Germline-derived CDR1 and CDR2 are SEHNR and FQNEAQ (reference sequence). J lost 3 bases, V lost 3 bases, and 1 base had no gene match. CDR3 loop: CASSFDREETQYF. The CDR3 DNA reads TGTGCCAGCAGCTTCGACAGGGAAGAGACCCAGTACTTC.

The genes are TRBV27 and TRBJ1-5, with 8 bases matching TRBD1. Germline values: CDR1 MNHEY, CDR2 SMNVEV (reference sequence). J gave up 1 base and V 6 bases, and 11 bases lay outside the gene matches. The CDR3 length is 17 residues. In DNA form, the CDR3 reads TGTGCCAGCAGACCCCGGGCAGGGGGCCCGAGCAATCAGCCCCAGCATTTT. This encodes CASRPRAGGPSNQPQHF.

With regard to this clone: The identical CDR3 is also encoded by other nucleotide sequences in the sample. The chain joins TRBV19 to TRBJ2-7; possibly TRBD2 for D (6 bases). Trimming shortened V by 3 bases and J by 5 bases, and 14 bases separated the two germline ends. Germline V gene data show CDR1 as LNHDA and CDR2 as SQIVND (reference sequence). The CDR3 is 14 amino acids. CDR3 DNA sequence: TGTGCCAGTAGTATTGGAGGGAGAGGCCACGAGCAGTACTTC. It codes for CASSIGGRGHEQYF.

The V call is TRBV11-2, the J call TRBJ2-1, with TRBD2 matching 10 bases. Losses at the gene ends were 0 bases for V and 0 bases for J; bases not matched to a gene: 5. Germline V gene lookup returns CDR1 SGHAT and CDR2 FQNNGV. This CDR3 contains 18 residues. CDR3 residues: CASSLDPSGSLSYNEQFF. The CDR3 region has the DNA TGTGCCAGCAGCTTAGATCCTAGCGGGAGTCTCTCCTACAATGAGCAGTTCTTC.